A selection of T cell receptor beta chains follows, all from one sample in a study of PD-1 blockade in classical Hodgkin lymphoma. The protocol was immunoSEQ multiplex PCR, while the TCRdb copy is restricted to in-frame clones and leaves out a portion. The table shows several thousand clones, with roughly two thirds occurring only once. This sample comprised peripheral blood mononuclear cells (PBMCs), obtained before the fourth cycle of nivolumab. Receptors were obtained from a human donor with classical Hodgkin lymphoma. Each CDR3 is given with its conserved first and last residue. The order of the fields is D gene, clone size, J gene, V gene, CDR3 DNA, CDR3 protein. The D gene is left open where the match is weak. A row's size may be missing; if present it is once, few, many or a size class.

- - TRBJ1-1 TRBV11-3 TGTGCCAGCAGCCCCCACCTCGGCGGAGAAGCTTTCTTT CASSPHLGGEAFF
- few TRBJ1-1 TRBV7-2 TGTGCCAGCCTACGGTCAGGGGTGCACGCTGAAGCTTTCTTT CASLRSGVHAEAFF
- - TRBJ2-6 TRBV5-1 TGCGCCAGCAGCTACAGGGAGCCGATTTTTGGGGCCAACGTCCTGACTTTC CASSYREPIFGANVLTF
TRBD1 - TRBJ2-3 TRBV5-1 TGCGCCAGCAGCCGGGACAGGCCGGGAGATACGCAGTATTTT CASSRDRPGDTQYF
- - TRBJ2-7 TRBV7-9 TGTGCCAGCAGCCAAAGCGTCAGCACCTACGAGCAGTACTTC CASSQSVSTYEQYF
TRBD1 - TRBJ1-2 TRBV4-1 TGCGCCAGCAGCTCCCCGGGACAGGGAATCGGCTACACCTTC CASSSPGQGIGYTF
TRBD1 once TRBJ2-7 TRBV5-1 TGCGCCAGCAGCTTTACCGACAGGGCCAGGGAGCAGTACTTC CASSFTDRAREQYF
TRBD1 - TRBJ1-5 TRBV6-5 TGTGCCAGCAGGAGGACAGGGCGGAATCAGCCCCAGCATTTT CASRRTGRNQPQHF
TRBD2 once TRBJ2-1 TRBV28 TGTGCCAGCAGTACCGGGACTAGCGGGCTTCCATCCTACAATGAGCAGTTCTTC CASSTGTSGLPSYNEQFF
- - TRBJ2-1 TRBV6-6 TGTGCCAGCAGTCGACAGGCAAGCTCCTACAATGAGCAGTTCTTC CASSRQASSYNEQFF
TRBD2 - TRBJ2-1 TRBV19 TGTGCCAGTAGTACGGGACTAGCGGGAGTAGGGGATGGTGAGCAGTTCTTC CASSTGLAGVGDGEQFF
TRBD1 - TRBJ2-7 TRBV4-2 TGTGCCAGCAGCCAGGACAGGGTGGACTACGAGCAGTACTTC CASSQDRVDYEQYF
- - TRBJ2-5 TRBV7-7 TGTGCTAGCAGCTTAGTTGGCGGGGTACCACAAGAGACCCAGTACTTC CASSLVGGVPQETQYF
- few TRBJ2-3 TRBV7-8 TGTGCCAGCCGGAAGCGATACTACACAGATACGCAGTATTTT CASRKRYYTDTQYF
TRBD2 - TRBJ2-3 TRBV2 TGTGCCAGCAGAGTAGCGGGAGGGAGCACAGATACGCAGTATTTT CASRVAGGSTDTQYF
- - TRBJ2-5 TRBV6-4 TGTGCCAGCAGCCCCTCTGGAGGGGCTGGGGAGACCCAGTACTTC CASSPSGGAGETQYF
- once TRBJ2-1 TRBV4-2 TGTGCCAGCAGCCAAGAGGGTGTCGGGATGGGGACCCTCGGGCATGAGCAGTTCTTC CASSQEGVGMGTLGHEQFF
- - TRBJ2-1 TRBV7-8 TGTGCCAGCAGCTTCACCCATGAGCAGTTCTTC CASSFTHEQFF